The rows below give T cell receptor beta chains drawn from one sample of a study of OX40 agonist ivuxolimab in advanced cancers. Sequenced by immunoSEQ multiplex PCR; TCRdb stores in-frame clones only, minus some. The repertoire consists of about 19,000 clones, with 60% to 85% occurring once and the leading ten covering 18%. The specimen was CD4+ or CD8+ T cells sorted from blood, collected in a trial of the OX40 agonist ivuxolimab. The receptors were gathered from an adult with an advanced solid tumor such as melanoma, head and neck, liver or kidney cancer. The CDR3 runs from the conserved cysteine through the conserved F or W. Each record gives: clone size, V gene, D gene, J gene, CDR3 protein, CDR3 DNA. D genes are given only for firm matches. A row's size may be missing; if present it is once, few, many or a size class.

abundance: few
v_gene: TRBV30
d_gene: NA
j_gene: TRBJ1-6
CDR3aa: CAWSVLGAAPLHF
CDR3nt: TGTGCCTGGAGTGTACTAGGGGCGGCACCCCTCCACTTT

abundance: NA
v_gene: TRBV13
d_gene: TRBD1
j_gene: TRBJ2-5
CDR3aa: CASSHRDRGRKETQYF
CDR3nt: TGTGCCAGCAGCCACCGGGACAGGGGGCGAAAAGAGACCCAGTACTTC

abundance: NA
v_gene: TRBV14
d_gene: NA
j_gene: TRBJ1-1
CDR3aa: CASSQSDRYSTEAFF
CDR3nt: TGTGCCAGCAGCCAGTCGGACCGCTACTCGACTGAAGCTTTCTTT

abundance: few
v_gene: TRBV5-1
d_gene: NA
j_gene: TRBJ2-1
CDR3aa: CASSLTEGLLNEQFF
CDR3nt: TGCGCCAGCAGCTTGACCGAGGGCCTGCTTAATGAGCAGTTCTTC

abundance: few
v_gene: TRBV28
d_gene: NA
j_gene: TRBJ1-5
CDR3aa: CASSLEIQPQHF
CDR3nt: TGTGCCAGCAGTTTAGAAATCCAGCCCCAGCATTTT

abundance: NA
v_gene: TRBV11-1
d_gene: NA
j_gene: TRBJ2-1
CDR3aa: CASSLGGYYNEQFF
CDR3nt: TGTGCCAGCAGCTTAGGGGGCTACTACAATGAGCAGTTCTTC

abundance: NA
v_gene: TRBV7-9
d_gene: TRBD1
j_gene: TRBJ2-1
CDR3aa: CASTRDSDYNEQFF
CDR3nt: TGTGCCAGTACACGGGACAGCGACTACAATGAGCAGTTCTTC

abundance: NA
v_gene: TRBV29-1
d_gene: NA
j_gene: TRBJ2-2
CDR3aa: CSVEFGANTGELFF
CDR3nt: TGCAGCGTTGAATTTGGCGCGAACACCGGGGAGCTGTTTTTT

abundance: NA
v_gene: TRBV4-1
d_gene: TRBD2
j_gene: TRBJ2-5
CDR3aa: CASSPGTSGETQYF
CDR3nt: TGCGCCAGCAGCCCTGGGACTAGCGGGGAGACCCAGTACTTC

abundance: NA
v_gene: TRBV11-3
d_gene: NA
j_gene: TRBJ2-1
CDR3aa: CASSLVQGTQFF
CDR3nt: TGTGCCAGCAGCTTAGTTCAGGGTACTCAGTTCTTC

abundance: NA
v_gene: TRBV19
d_gene: TRBD2
j_gene: TRBJ2-7
CDR3aa: CASSMALAGAYYEQYF
CDR3nt: TGTGCCAGTAGTATGGCACTAGCGGGAGCCTACTACGAGCAGTACTTC

abundance: NA
v_gene: TRBV2
d_gene: NA
j_gene: TRBJ2-5
CDR3aa: CASSENPRLGETQYF
CDR3nt: TGTGCCAGCAGTGAAAACCCCCGCCTGGGGGAGACCCAGTACTTC

abundance: few
v_gene: TRBV6-1
d_gene: TRBD2
j_gene: TRBJ2-1
CDR3aa: CASSGAGSSYNEQFF
CDR3nt: TGTGCCAGCAGTGGAGCGGGGAGCTCCTACAATGAGCAGTTCTTC

abundance: few
v_gene: TRBV6-6
d_gene: NA
j_gene: TRBJ2-3
CDR3aa: CASSPWARGYTDTQYF
CDR3nt: TGTGCCAGCAGCCCCTGGGCTAGGGGATACACAGATACGCAGTATTTT

abundance: NA
v_gene: TRBV28
d_gene: TRBD2
j_gene: TRBJ2-3
CDR3aa: CASTSHRGASGLTDTQYF
CDR3nt: TGTGCCAGCACCTCCCACCGCGGGGCTAGCGGACTCACAGATACGCAGTATTTT

abundance: once
v_gene: TRBV19
d_gene: NA
j_gene: TRBJ1-2
CDR3aa: CASSIGRTAANYGYTF
CDR3nt: TGTGCCAGTAGTATAGGCCGTACAGCAGCCAACTATGGCTACACCTTC

abundance: NA
v_gene: TRBV7-9
d_gene: NA
j_gene: TRBJ2-7
CDR3aa: CASSLGGQSSYEQYF
CDR3nt: TGTGCCAGCAGCTTAGGTGGACAGAGTTCCTACGAGCAGTACTTC

abundance: NA
v_gene: TRBV11-1
d_gene: NA
j_gene: TRBJ2-3
CDR3aa: CASSLTNTDTQYF
CDR3nt: TGTGCCAGCAGCTTAACTAACACAGATACGCAGTATTTT

abundance: NA
v_gene: TRBV7-9
d_gene: NA
j_gene: TRBJ2-7
CDR3aa: CASSFPESGSYEQYF
CDR3nt: TGTGCCAGCAGCTTCCCGGAGTCGGGGTCCTACGAGCAGTACTTC

abundance: NA
v_gene: TRBV6-5
d_gene: NA
j_gene: TRBJ1-5
CDR3aa: CASSYVGKQPQHF
CDR3nt: TGTGCCAGCAGTTATGTGGGGAAGCAGCCCCAGCATTTT

abundance: NA
v_gene: TRBV7-2
d_gene: NA
j_gene: TRBJ1-2
CDR3aa: CASSSLGAGYTF
CDR3nt: TGTGCCAGCAGCTCCCTGGGGGCGGGCTACACCTTC

abundance: NA
v_gene: TRBV7-9
d_gene: NA
j_gene: TRBJ1-4
CDR3aa: CASSSWARRVVGTNEKLFF
CDR3nt: TGTGCCAGCAGTTCCTGGGCCAGGAGGGTCGTGGGCACTAATGAAAAACTGTTTTTT

abundance: NA
v_gene: TRBV4-3
d_gene: TRBD1
j_gene: TRBJ2-1
CDR3aa: CASSQDGQGSYNEQFF
CDR3nt: TGCGCCAGCAGCCAAGACGGACAGGGATCCTACAATGAGCAGTTCTTC

abundance: NA
v_gene: TRBV4-1
d_gene: NA
j_gene: TRBJ1-2
CDR3aa: CASSQVVGSYGYTF
CDR3nt: TGCGCCAGCAGCCAAGTAGTAGGGAGCTATGGCTACACCTTC

abundance: NA
v_gene: TRBV6-4
d_gene: NA
j_gene: TRBJ2-2
CDR3aa: CASSASNTGELFF
CDR3nt: TGTGCCAGCAGTGCCTCAAACACCGGGGAGCTGTTTTTT

abundance: NA
v_gene: TRBV27
d_gene: NA
j_gene: TRBJ2-3
CDR3aa: CASSLMGDGGTDTQYF
CDR3nt: TGTGCCAGCAGTTTAATGGGGGACGGTGGGACAGATACGCAGTATTTT

abundance: medium-sized
v_gene: TRBV29-1
d_gene: NA
j_gene: TRBJ2-1
CDR3aa: CSVEEGVGNEQFF
CDR3nt: TGCAGCGTTGAAGAGGGGGTAGGCAATGAGCAGTTCTTC

abundance: NA
v_gene: TRBV6-5
d_gene: NA
j_gene: TRBJ2-7
CDR3aa: CASSYLAYEQYF
CDR3nt: TGTGCCAGCAGTTACTTGGCCTACGAGCAGTACTTC

abundance: few
v_gene: TRBV28
d_gene: TRBD1
j_gene: TRBJ1-5
CDR3aa: CASNTGGVNQPQHF
CDR3nt: TGTGCCAGCAATACAGGGGGAGTGAATCAGCCCCAGCATTTT